This paragraph reports one TCR beta chain. The germline V gene has CDR1 KGHSH and CDR2 LQKENI. V was pared by 5 bases and J by 3 bases, with 10 bases between. The CDR3 consists of 13 residues. This entry belongs to a study of blood T cell repertoires in COVID-19. Overall study context: Sources were T cells, B-cell-depleted T cells, or PBMCs; the material itself was cDNA or gDNA.

Authors' processing steps: Researchers report that nucleated cell counts were estimated from reference gene primer amplification. Sequencing was performed with immunoSEQ multiplex PCR; in TCRdb, only in-frame clones are kept and a portion is missing. V and J calls plus clone size are reproduced from that table; the DNA served to infer D and trimming. Found here are 300,000 to 450,000 clones, 81% of them singletons; the top ten hold 1.1%. V and J are TRBV18 and TRBJ1-1; D gene uncertain. The clonotype was recovered from a human donor with acute or convalescent COVID-19. The donor label of this sample is uncertain. The sequencing sample was made of peripheral blood. The chain's CDR3 is CASSKMADTEAFF. DNA of the CDR3: TGTGCCAGCTCAAAGATGGCGGACACTGAAGCTTTCTTT.